Following are 3 T cell receptor beta chains from one sample sequenced in a study of T cells in Graves' hyperthyroidism and ophthalmopathy. Amplification of TCR beta CDR3 regions used RNA as the template. In the first-round RT-PCR of the TCR CDR3, the HTBI primer set was used. Via MiXCR, TCRdb re-called the multiplex PCR reads, giving one row per CDR3 protein. The sample includes almost 600,000 distinct CDR3 sequences, approximately 44% of them seen just once. Sequenced: peripheral blood or thyroid tissue (not recorded which). The receptors derive from a woman between 18 and 30 years old with Graves' hyperthyroidism.

The rearrangement uses TRBV29-1 and TRBJ1-1; D may be TRBD1 (6 bases). The CDR3 totals 13 residues. Per the germline V gene, CDR1 is SQVTM and CDR2 is ANQGSEA. Trimming removed 4 bases from V and 1 base from J, with 10 bases in between. The CDR3 spells CSVVEDRNTEAFF. CDR3 DNA: TGCAGCGTTGTTGAGGACAGGAACACTGAAGCTTTCTTT.

The chain uses TRBV5-1 and TRBJ2-7; maybe TRBD2 (6 bases). V was cut by 4 bases and J by 4 bases, with 18 bases left in between. The germline gives CDR1 SGHRS, CDR2 YFSETQ. The CDR3 has 15 amino acids. The chain's CDR3 is CASSPKSTSDYEQYF. CDR3 DNA: TGCGCCAGCAGCCCTAAATCGACTAGTGATTACGAGCAGTACTTC.

This clonotype was counted at least ten times. J is TRBJ2-5 and V is TRBV7-9; TRBD1 agrees at 9 bases. CDR1 is SEHNR and CDR2 is FQNEAQ in the germline V gene (reference sequence). The CDR3 loop spans 16 amino acids. V shed 5 bases, J shed 6 bases, and the junction held 13 bases outside the gene matches. This CDR3 is CASSGSGTGLKQTQYF. The CDR3 coding sequence is TGTGCCAGCAGCGGTTCCGGGACAGGGTTAAAACAGACCCAGTACTTC.